This T cell receptor beta chain came from a study of T cell responses to AZD1222 COVID-19 vaccine. Study in general: The study pooled second doses at about 4 or about 12 weeks. Study-wide results and limits: A mostly white British donor set with more females was recruited, and clonal diversity was possibly underestimated. Distributed over spike, vaccine-associated CD4 TCRs predominated at 160-218 and 743-854. Repertoire sampling happened only post peak T cell response.

As concerns this clone: Its matching antigen is unknown.

Germline loops: CDR1 SGHTA, CDR2 FQGNSA. V was cut by 2 bases and J by 1 base, with 8 bases left in between. This CDR3 region has 15 residues. Sequenced by immunoSEQ multiplex PCR; TCRdb stores in-frame clones only, minus some. The sample holds more than 95,000 clones, 75% to 90% seen once. The chain has TRBV7-2 and TRBJ2-2; D possibly corresponds to TRBD2 (6 bases). The receptor comes from an adult in good health. The material was peripheral blood, obtained on day 0 of AZD1222 vaccination. CDR3 sequence (DNA): TGTGCCAGCAGCTTAATTAGCGGGAACACCGGGGAGCTGTTTTTT. Its protein is CASSLISGNTGELFF.